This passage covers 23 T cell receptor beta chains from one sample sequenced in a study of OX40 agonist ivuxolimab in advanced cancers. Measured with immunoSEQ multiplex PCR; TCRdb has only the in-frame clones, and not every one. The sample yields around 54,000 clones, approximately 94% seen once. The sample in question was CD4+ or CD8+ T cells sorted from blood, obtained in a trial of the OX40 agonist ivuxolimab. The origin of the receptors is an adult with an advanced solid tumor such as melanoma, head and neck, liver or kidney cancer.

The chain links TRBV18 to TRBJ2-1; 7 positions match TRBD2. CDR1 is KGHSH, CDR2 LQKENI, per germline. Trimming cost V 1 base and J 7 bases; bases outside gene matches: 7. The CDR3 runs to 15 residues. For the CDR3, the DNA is TGTGCCAGCTCACCACGGTCGCTAGCGGCAAATGAGCAGTTCTTC. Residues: CASSPRSLAANEQFF.

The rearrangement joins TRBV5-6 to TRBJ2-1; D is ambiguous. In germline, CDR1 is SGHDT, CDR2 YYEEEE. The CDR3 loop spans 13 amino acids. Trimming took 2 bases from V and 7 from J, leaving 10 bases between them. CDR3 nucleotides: TGTGCCAGCAGCTTTCGAGCGTGGAATGAGCAGTTCTTC. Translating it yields CASSFRAWNEQFF.

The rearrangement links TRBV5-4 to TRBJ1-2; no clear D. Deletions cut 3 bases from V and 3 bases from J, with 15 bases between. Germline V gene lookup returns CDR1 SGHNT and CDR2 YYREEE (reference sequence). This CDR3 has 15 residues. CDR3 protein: CASSYDGDLYYGYTF. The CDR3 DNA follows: TGTGCCAGCAGCTATGACGGGGATCTCTACTATGGCTACACCTTC.

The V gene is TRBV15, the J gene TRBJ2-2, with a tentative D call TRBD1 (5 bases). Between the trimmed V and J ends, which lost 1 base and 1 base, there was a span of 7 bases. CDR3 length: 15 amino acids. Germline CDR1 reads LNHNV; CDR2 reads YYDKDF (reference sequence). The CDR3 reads CATSRATGNTGELFF. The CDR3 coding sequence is TGTGCCACCAGCAGAGCAACAGGGAACACCGGGGAGCTGTTTTTT.

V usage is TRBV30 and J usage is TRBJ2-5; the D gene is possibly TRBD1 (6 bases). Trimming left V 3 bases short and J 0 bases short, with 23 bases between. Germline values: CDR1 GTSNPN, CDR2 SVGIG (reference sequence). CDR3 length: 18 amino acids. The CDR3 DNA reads TGTGCCTGGAGCCTATCGACAGGCTACCTACCGTACCAAGAGACCCAGTACTTC. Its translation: CAWSLSTGYLPYQETQYF.

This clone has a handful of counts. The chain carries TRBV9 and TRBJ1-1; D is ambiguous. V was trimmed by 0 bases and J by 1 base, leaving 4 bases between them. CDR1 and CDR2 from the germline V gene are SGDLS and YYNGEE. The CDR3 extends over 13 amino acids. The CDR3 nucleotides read TGTGCCAGCAGCGTAGCAGGGAACACTGAAGCTTTCTTT. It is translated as CASSVAGNTEAFF.

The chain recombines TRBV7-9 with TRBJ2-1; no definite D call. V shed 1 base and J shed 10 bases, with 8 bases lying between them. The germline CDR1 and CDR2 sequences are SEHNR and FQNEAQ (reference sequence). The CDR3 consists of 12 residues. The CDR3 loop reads CASSLVGEEQFF. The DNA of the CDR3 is TGTGCCAGCAGCTTAGTTGGTGAGGAGCAGTTCTTC.

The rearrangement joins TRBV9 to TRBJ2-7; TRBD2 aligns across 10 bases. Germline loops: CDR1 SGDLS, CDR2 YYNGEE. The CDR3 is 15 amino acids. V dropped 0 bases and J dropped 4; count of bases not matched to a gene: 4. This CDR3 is CASSVVASGSYEQYF. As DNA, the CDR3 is TGTGCCAGCAGCGTAGTGGCTAGCGGGAGTTACGAGCAGTACTTC.

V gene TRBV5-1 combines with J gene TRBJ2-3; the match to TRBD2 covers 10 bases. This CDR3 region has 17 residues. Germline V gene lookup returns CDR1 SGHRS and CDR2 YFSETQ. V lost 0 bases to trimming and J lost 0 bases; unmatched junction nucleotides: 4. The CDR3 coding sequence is TGCGCCAGCAGCTTGGCCCTAGCGGGAGCTAGCACAGATACGCAGTATTTT. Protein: CASSLALAGASTDTQYF. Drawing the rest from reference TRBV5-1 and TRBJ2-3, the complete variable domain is KAGVTQTPRYLIKTRGQQVTLSCSPISGHRSVSWYQQTPGQGLQFLFEYFSETQRNKGNFPGRFSGRQFSNSRSEMNVSTLELGDSALYLCASSLALAGASTDTQYFGPGTRLTVL.

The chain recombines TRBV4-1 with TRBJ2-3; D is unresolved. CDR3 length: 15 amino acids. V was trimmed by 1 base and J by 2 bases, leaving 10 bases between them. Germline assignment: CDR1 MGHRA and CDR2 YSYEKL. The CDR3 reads CASSQVPQSTDTQYF. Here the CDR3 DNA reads TGCGCCAGCAGCCAAGTACCGCAATCCACAGATACGCAGTATTTT.

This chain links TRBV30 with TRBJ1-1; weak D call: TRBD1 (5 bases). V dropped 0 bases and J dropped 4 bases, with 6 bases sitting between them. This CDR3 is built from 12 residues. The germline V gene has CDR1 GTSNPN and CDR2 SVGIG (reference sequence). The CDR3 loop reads CAWSVGGTEAFF. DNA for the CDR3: TGTGCCTGGAGTGTGGGGGGCACTGAAGCTTTCTTT.

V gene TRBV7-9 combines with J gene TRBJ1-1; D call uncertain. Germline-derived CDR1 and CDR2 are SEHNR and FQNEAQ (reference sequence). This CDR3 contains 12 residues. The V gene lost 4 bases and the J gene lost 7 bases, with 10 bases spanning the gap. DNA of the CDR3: TGTGCCAGCAGCTCCACAGAGGTTGAAGCTTTCTTT. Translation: CASSSTEVEAFF. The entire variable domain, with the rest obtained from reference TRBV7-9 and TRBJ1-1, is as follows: DTGVSQNPRHKITKRGQNVTFRCDPISEHNRLYWYRQTLGQGPEFLTYFQNEAQLEKSRLLSDRFSAERPKGSFSTLEIQRTEQGDSAMYLCASSSTEVEAFFGQGTRLTVV.

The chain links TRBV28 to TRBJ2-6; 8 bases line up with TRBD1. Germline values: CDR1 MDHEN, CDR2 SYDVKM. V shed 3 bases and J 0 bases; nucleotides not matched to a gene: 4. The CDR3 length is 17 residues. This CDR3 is CASSFRTGLSGANVLTF. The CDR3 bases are TGTGCCAGCAGTTTCCGGACAGGGCTCTCTGGGGCCAACGTCCTGACTTTC.

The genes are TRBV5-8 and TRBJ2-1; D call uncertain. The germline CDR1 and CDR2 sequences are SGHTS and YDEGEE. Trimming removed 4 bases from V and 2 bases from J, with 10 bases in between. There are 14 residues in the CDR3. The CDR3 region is CASSPIDTYNEQFF. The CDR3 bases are TGTGCCAGCAGCCCGATAGACACCTACAATGAGCAGTTCTTC.

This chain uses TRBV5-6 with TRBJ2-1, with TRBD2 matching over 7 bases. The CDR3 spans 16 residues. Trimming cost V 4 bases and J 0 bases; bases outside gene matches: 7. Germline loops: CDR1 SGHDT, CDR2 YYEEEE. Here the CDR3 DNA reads TGTGCCAGCAGCGGGGGACTACTTAGCTCCTACAATGAGCAGTTCTTC. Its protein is CASSGGLLSSYNEQFF.

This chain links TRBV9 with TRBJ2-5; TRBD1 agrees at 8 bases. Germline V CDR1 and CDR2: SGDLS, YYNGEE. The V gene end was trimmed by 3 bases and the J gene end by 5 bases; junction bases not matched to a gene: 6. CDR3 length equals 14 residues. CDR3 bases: TGTGCCAGCAGCGCGTCAGGGGGCCGGGAGACCCAGTACTTC. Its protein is CASSASGGRETQYF.

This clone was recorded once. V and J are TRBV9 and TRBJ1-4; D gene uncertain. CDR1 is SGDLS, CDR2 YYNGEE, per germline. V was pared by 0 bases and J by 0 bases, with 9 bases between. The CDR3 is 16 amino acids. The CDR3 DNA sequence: TGTGCCAGCAGCGTAGCGGGTGGCGCAACTAATGAAAAACTGTTTTTT. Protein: CASSVAGGATNEKLFF.

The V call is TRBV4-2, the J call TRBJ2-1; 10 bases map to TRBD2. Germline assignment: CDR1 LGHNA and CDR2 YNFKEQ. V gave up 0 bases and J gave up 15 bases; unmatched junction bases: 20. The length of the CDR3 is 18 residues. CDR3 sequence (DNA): TGTGCCAGCAGCCAAGAGGGGCTAGCGGGAGTGATGAGCGGGGAGACGTTCTTC. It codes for CASSQEGLAGVMSGETFF.

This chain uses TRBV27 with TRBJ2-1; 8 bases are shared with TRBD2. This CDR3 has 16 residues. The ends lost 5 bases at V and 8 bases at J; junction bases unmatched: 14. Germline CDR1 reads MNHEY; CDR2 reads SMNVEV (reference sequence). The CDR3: CASSPTSLSGSDEQFF. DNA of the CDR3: TGTGCCAGCAGTCCTACCAGCCTAAGCGGGAGCGATGAGCAGTTCTTC.

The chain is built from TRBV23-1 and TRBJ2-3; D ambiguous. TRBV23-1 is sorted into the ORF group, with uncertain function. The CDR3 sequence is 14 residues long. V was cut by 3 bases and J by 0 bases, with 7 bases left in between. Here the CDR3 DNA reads TGCGCCAGCAGTCACGGACCTAGCACAGATACGCAGTATTTT. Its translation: CASSHGPSTDTQYF.

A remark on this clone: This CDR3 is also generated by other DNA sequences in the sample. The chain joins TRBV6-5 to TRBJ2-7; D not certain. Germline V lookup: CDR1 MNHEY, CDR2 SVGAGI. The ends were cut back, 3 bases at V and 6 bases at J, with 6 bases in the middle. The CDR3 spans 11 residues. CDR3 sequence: CASSYSGEQYF. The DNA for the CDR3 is TGTGCCAGCAGTTATTCGGGCGAGCAGTACTTC.

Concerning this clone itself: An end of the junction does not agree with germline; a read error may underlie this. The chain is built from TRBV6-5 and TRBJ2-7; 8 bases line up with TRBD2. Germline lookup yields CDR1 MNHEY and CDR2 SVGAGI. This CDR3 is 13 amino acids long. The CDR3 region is CASSYSGTSDKDF. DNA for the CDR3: TGTGCCAGCAGTTACTCCGGGACTAGTGATAAGGACTTC.

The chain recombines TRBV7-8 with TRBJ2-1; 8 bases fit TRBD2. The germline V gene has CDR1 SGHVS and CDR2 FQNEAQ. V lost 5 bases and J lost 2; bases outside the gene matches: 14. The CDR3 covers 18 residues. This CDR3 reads CASSATSPSGLTYNEQFF. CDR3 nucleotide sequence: TGTGCCAGCAGCGCTACCTCCCCTAGCGGGTTAACCTACAATGAGCAGTTCTTC. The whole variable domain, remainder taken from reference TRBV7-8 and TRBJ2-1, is GAGVSQSPRYKVAKRGQDVALRCDPISGHVSLFWYQQALGQGPEFLTYFQNEAQLDKSGLPSDRFFAERPEGSVSTLKIQRTQQEDSAVYLCASSATSPSGLTYNEQFFGPGTRLTVL.